This is a list of T cell receptor beta chains from one sample in a study of shared clonotypes between healthy human individuals. Data came from immunoSEQ multiplex PCR; TCRdb stores just in-frame clones and leaves some out. Of around 700,000 clones listed, 92% were seen once; the top ten hold about 24%. Sequencing was done on a sample of naive CD8+ T cells sorted from blood. The receptors shown here come from a man aged 25 to 40 in good health. Each CDR3 is given with its conserved first and last residue. D genes are given only for firm matches. A row's size may be missing; if present it is once, few, many or a size class.

D gene	J gene	V gene	clone size	CDR3 DNA	CDR3 protein
TRBD2	TRBJ2-1	TRBV27	.	TGTGCCAGCAGTATGGCGACTAGCGGGAGACTTCCGCTCTTC	CASSMATSGRLPLF
TRBD1	TRBJ1-1	TRBV7-6	.	TGTGCCAGCAGCAGGACAGGGGGCGATGAAGCTTTCTTT	CASSRTGGDEAFF
.	TRBJ2-7	TRBV4-1	.	TGCGCCAGCAGCCAAGGGGATGGCCCTATATACGAGCAGTACTTC	CASSQGDGPIYEQYF
.	TRBJ2-7	TRBV7-6	.	TGTGCCAGCAGCTTAGGCTCTAGTCTCGAGCAGTACTTC	CASSLGSSLEQYF
.	TRBJ2-7	TRBV10-3	.	TGTGCCATCAGTGAAGGGGGGCGCGAGCAGTACTTC	CAISEGGREQYF
.	TRBJ2-1	TRBV6-6	.	TGTGCCAGCAGAAGCAGGGATAGCTCCTACAATGAGCAGTTCTTC	CASRSRDSSYNEQFF
.	TRBJ2-1	TRBV7-6	once	TGTGCCAGCAGCTTACTAGTAAATGAGCAGTTCTTC	CASSLLVNEQFF
TRBD2	TRBJ2-5	TRBV30	.	TGTGCCTGGAGTGTGGCGGGAGGGGGACAAGAGACCCAGTACTTC	CAWSVAGGGQETQYF
.	TRBJ2-7	TRBV27	.	TGTGCCAGCAGTTTATCACTGGTGGGAGTCTCCGAGCAGTACTTC	CASSLSLVGVSEQYF
.	TRBJ2-2	TRBV11-2	.	TGTGCCAGCAGCTTTTTCCGTAGCGGAAAAACCGGGGAGCTGTTTTTT	CASSFFRSGKTGELFF
.	TRBJ2-3	TRBV2	.	TGTGCCCGAATGGGGGGTCTGAGCACAGATACGCAGTATTTT	CARMGGLSTDTQYF
.	TRBJ2-1	TRBV7-9	.	TGTGCCAGCAGCTTAGTTGGGGGCAATGAGCAGTTCTTC	CASSLVGGNEQFF
.	TRBJ2-7	TRBV2	.	TGTGCCAGCAGTGACTGGCAGGGCTTAGGCTACGAGCAGTACTTC	CASSDWQGLGYEQYF
.	TRBJ1-1	TRBV27	.	TGTGCCAGCAGTGGGGGGGGAGCTAAGATCGCTGAAGCTTTCTTT	CASSGGGAKIAEAFF
.	TRBJ1-5	TRBV27	.	TGTGCCAGCAGTCATTCAGGGGCTCATCAGCCCCAGCATTTT	CASSHSGAHQPQHF
.	TRBJ2-1	TRBV6-1	.	TGTGCCAGCAGTGCGAACACCGGGGGGTTCTTC	CASSANTGGFF
.	TRBJ2-7	TRBV7-8	.	TGTGCCAGCAGCCCAGCCGGGCCAACCTACGAGCAGTACTTC	CASSPAGPTYEQYF
.	TRBJ2-5	TRBV4-1	.	TGCGCCAGCAGCCAAGTGTCGGGGGTGGGAGAGACCCAGTACTTC	CASSQVSGVGETQYF
.	TRBJ1-4	TRBV27	.	TGTGCCAGCAGCCGCAGGGGAGTGACATCAACTAATGAAAAACTGTTTTTT	CASSRRGVTSTNEKLFF
TRBD1	TRBJ2-7	TRBV11-3	.	TGTGCCAGCAGCAGCCGGGACAGGGGGCGCCCCTACGAGCAGTACTTC	CASSSRDRGRPYEQYF
.	TRBJ2-7	TRBV2	.	TGTGCCACCCGGACAGATTACGAGCAGTACTTC	CATRTDYEQYF
.	TRBJ2-1	TRBV19	.	TGTGCCAGTAGTATAGATTTTGGGACAATTTACAATGAGCAGTTCTTC	CASSIDFGTIYNEQFF
TRBD2	TRBJ2-2	TRBV9	once	TGTGCCAGCAGCGAGGGGACTAGCGGAGTGAACACCGGGGAGCTGTTTTTT	CASSEGTSGVNTGELFF
.	TRBJ1-2	TRBV7-9	once	TGTGCCAGCAGCTTAGCGCAGGAGGGGTTTAACTATGGCTACACCTTC	CASSLAQEGFNYGYTF
.	TRBJ1-5	TRBV19	.	TGTGCCAGTAGTATCGTGATTAGCCAGCCCCAGCATTTT	CASSIVISQPQHF
TRBD1	TRBJ2-5	TRBV29-1	.	TGCGGCTTAAGGACAGGCCTTGGAGAGACCCAGTACTTC	CGLRTGLGETQYF
TRBD2	TRBJ2-1	TRBV28	.	TGTGCCAGCAGTTTATTCGGGCTAGCGGCCTACAATGAGCAGTTCTTC	CASSLFGLAAYNEQFF
.	TRBJ1-4	TRBV7-6	once	TGTGCCAGCAGCCCCCGAGGGGCGGGGGAAAAACTGTTTTTT	CASSPRGAGEKLFF
.	TRBJ2-1	TRBV9	.	TGTGCCAGCAGCGTAGCGGAGCATGAAAATGGTTACAATGAGCAGTTCTTC	CASSVAEHENGYNEQFF
.	TRBJ2-7	TRBV6-1	.	TGTGCCAGCAGTGAAGCGCTTCGGTTGGCAGTCTACGAGCAGTACTTC	CASSEALRLAVYEQYF
TRBD1	TRBJ2-7	TRBV27	.	TGTGCCAGCAGGACAGGGATTTACGAGCAGTACTTC	CASRTGIYEQYF
.	TRBJ1-5	TRBV28	.	TGTGCCAGCACCCCCACAGGGCGAGGACAGCCCCAGCATTTT	CASTPTGRGQPQHF
TRBD1	TRBJ2-7	TRBV7-9	.	TGTGCCGGCATAAGAGGGACAGGGGGCCGCGAGCAGCACTTC	CAGIRGTGGREQHF
.	TRBJ1-2	TRBV29-1	.	TGCAGCGTTGTGGGGCAGGACGATAACTATGGCTACACCTTC	CSVVGQDDNYGYTF
.	TRBJ2-5	TRBV6-5	.	TGTGCCACGAGGGGGGGAGAGACCCAGTACTTC	CATRGGETQYF
TRBD2	TRBJ2-7	TRBV4-2	few	TGTGCCAGCAGCCAAGACGGGGCTAGCGGATACTACGAGCAGTACTTC	CASSQDGASGYYEQYF
.	TRBJ1-2	TRBV21-1	.	TGTGCCAGCAGCACCGGGGGACAGGCGCATTGTTATGGCTACACCTTC	CASSTGGQAHCYGYTF
TRBD2	TRBJ2-1	TRBV16	.	TGTGCCAGCAGCCAATTAGGTGGACTAGCGGGACGTGAGCAGTTCTTC	CASSQLGGLAGREQFF
.	TRBJ2-1	TRBV21-1	.	TGTGCCAGCAGCATCCCGCGTGGGGAGAGTGACAATGAGCAGTTCTTC	CASSIPRGESDNEQFF
.	TRBJ1-4	TRBV5-6	once	TGTGCCAGCAGCTCTATCCACCCCTTTACTGAAAAACTGTTTTTT	CASSSIHPFTEKLFF
.	TRBJ2-3	TRBV5-8	.	TGTGCCAGCAGCTTGATACTAGCTCAGAAAGATACGCAGTATTTT	CASSLILAQKDTQYF
TRBD1	TRBJ2-7	TRBV6-1	.	TGTGCCAGCAGTGGAACGACGGGACAGGGAATGGCCCTGTACGAGCAGTACTTC	CASSGTTGQGMALYEQYF
.	TRBJ2-7	TRBV7-9	.	TGTGCCAGCAGCTTACATTACGAGCAGTACTTC	CASSLHYEQYF
.	TRBJ1-2	TRBV18	.	TGTGCCAGCTCACCACCGGCAGGGAATGGCTACACCTTC	CASSPPAGNGYTF
TRBD2	TRBJ2-1	TRBV15	once	TGTGCCACCAGCAGAGTTAGGACTAGCGGTTACAATGAGCAGTTCTTC	CATSRVRTSGYNEQFF
.	TRBJ1-5	TRBV28	.	TGTGCCAGCAGTTTAACTGGGAGCAATCAGCCCCAGCATTTT	CASSLTGSNQPQHF
TRBD2	TRBJ2-7	TRBV27	.	TGTGCCAGCAGCGAGGGAGGGCCGATCGACGAGCAGTACTTC	CASSEGGPIDEQYF
.	TRBJ2-1	TRBV10-2	.	TGCGCCAGCAGTCCGAGTTGGGAGCAGTTCTTC	CASSPSWEQFF